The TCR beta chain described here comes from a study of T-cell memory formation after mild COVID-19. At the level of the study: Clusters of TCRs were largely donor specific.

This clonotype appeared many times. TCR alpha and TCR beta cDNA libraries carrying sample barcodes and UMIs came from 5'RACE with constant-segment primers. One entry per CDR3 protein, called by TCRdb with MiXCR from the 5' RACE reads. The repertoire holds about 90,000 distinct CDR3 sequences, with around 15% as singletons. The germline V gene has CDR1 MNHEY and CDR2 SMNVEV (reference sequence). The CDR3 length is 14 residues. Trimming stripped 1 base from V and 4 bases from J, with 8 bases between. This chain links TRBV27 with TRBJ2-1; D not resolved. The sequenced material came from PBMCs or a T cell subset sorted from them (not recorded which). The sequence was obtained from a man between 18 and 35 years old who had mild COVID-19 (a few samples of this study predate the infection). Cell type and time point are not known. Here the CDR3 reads CASSLYYQYNEQFF. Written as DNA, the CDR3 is TGTGCCAGCAGTTTATATTACCAATACAATGAGCAGTTCTTC.